Reported below is one T cell receptor beta chain. Assay: immunoSEQ multiplex PCR; the TCRdb copy retains only in-frame clones and omits some. The table has around 300,000 clones, roughly 86% seen once. This specimen belongs to a study of blood T cell repertoires in COVID-19. V gave up 5 bases and J gave up 2 bases, with 12 bases separating them. Germline V gives CDR1 SGHTA, CDR2 FQGTGA. CDR3 length: 14 amino acids. The sequenced sample was PBMCs or T cells enriched from blood (not recorded which). The TCR sequence derives from a woman aged 55-69 years who had recovered from COVID-19. The V gene is TRBV7-3, the J gene TRBJ1-2; D not certain. As DNA, the CDR3 is TGTGCCAGCAGCCCCCGAGGCGCAAACTATGGCTACACCTTC. It encodes CASSPRGANYGYTF.